One and the same sample provided the 5 T cell receptor beta chains below, sequenced in a study of cytomegalovirus exposure and HLA in healthy donors. A multiplex PCR was run with 60 Vbeta primers and 13 Jbeta primers. Sequencing used immunoSEQ multiplex PCR; TCRdb keeps in-frame clones, though not all of them. The table has tens of thousands of clones, around 80% seen once. The sequenced sample consisted of PBMCs. The source is a man aged 40-49 years in good health and CMV-seronegative.

This chain links TRBV7-8 with TRBJ2-1; 11 nucleotides match TRBD1. Losses at the gene ends were 5 bases for V and 7 bases for J; bases not matched to a gene: 7. Germline-derived CDR1 and CDR2 are SGHVS and FQNEAQ. CDR3 length: 15 amino acids. CDR3 bases: TGTGCCAGCAGCGGCCGGGACAGGGGGATGAATGAGCAGTTCTTC. Translation gives CASSGRDRGMNEQFF.

This chain uses TRBV15 with TRBJ1-5, with D possibly matching TRBD1 (6 bases). V was cut by 1 base and J by 4 bases, with 11 bases left in between. Germline loops: CDR1 LNHNV, CDR2 YYDKDF (reference sequence). This CDR3 contains 15 residues. This CDR3 reads CATSRVDRSNQPQHF. DNA for the CDR3: TGTGCCACCAGCAGAGTCGACAGGTCAAATCAGCCCCAGCATTTT.

This clone has only a few counts. The chain couples TRBV28 to TRBJ1-4, with a weak D call TRBD1 (6 bases). Germline lookup yields CDR1 MDHEN and CDR2 SYDVKM. The CDR3 length is 16 residues. The germline V and J ends were trimmed by 2 bases and 2 bases, with 12 bases remaining between them. The CDR3 spells CASSLAGAQTNEKLFF. The CDR3 DNA is TGTGCCAGCAGTTTAGCAGGGGCGCAGACTAATGAAAAACTGTTTTTT.

This clone was observed a single time. This chain connects TRBV2 to TRBJ2-1; 11 bases are shared with TRBD2. CDR3 length: 17 residues. Germline V gene lookup returns CDR1 SNHLY and CDR2 FYNNEI. The V segment lost 7 bases and the J segment 4 bases; nucleotides outside the gene matches: 12. CDR3: CASTNSGGALPYNEQFF. The DNA of the CDR3 is TGTGCCAGCACAAATAGCGGGGGGGCCTTACCATACAATGAGCAGTTCTTC.

J is TRBJ1-1 and V is TRBV29-1; TRBD1 is a possible D gene (6 bases). The CDR3 consists of 13 residues. Germline-derived CDR1 and CDR2 are SQVTM and ANQGSEA. V dropped 4 bases and J dropped 0 bases, with 9 bases sitting between them. The CDR3 here is CSVVNRVNTEAFF. DNA for the CDR3: TGCAGCGTTGTCAACAGGGTGAACACTGAAGCTTTCTTT.